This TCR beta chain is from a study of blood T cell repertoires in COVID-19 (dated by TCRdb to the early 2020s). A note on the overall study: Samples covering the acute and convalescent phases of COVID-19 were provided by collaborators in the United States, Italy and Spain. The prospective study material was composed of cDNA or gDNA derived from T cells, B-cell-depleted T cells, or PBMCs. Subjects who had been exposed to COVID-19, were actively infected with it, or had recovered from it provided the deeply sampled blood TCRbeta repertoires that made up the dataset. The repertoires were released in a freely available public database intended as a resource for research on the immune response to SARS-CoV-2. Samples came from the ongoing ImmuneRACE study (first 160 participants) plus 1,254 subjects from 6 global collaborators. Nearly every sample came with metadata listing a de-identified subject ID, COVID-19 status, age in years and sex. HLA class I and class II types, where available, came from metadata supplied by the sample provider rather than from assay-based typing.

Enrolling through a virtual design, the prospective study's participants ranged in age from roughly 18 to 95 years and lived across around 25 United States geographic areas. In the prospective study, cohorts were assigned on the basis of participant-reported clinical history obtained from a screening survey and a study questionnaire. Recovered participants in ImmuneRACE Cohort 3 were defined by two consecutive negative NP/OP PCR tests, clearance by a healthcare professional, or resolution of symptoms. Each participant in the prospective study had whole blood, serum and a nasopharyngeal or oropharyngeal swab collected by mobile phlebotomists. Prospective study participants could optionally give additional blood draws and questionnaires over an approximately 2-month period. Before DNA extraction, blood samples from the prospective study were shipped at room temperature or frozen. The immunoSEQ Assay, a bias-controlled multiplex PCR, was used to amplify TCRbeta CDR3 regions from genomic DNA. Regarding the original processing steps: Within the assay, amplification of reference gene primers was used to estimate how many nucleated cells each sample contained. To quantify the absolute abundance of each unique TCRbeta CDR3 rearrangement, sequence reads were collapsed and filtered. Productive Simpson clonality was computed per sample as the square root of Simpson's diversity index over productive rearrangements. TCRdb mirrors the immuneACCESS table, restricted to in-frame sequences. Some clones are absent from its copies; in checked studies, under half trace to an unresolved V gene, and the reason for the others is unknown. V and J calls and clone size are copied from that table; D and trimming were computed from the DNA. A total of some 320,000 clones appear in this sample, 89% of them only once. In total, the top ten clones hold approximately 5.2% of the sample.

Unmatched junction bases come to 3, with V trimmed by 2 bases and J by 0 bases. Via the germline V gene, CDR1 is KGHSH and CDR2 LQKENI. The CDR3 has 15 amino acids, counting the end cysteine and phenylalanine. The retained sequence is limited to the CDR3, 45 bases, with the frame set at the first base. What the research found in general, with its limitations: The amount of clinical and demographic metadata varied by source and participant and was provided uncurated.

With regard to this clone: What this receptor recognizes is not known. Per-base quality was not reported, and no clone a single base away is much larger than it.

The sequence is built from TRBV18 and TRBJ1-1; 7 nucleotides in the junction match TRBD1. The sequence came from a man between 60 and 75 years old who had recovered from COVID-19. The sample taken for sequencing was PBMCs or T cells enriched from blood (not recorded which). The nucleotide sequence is TGTGCCAGCTCACCAGCCGGGACAGTGAACACTGAAGCTTTCTTT. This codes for CASSPAGTVNTEAFF.